This record covers a single T cell receptor beta chain. Its antigen is unknown. This sample was included in a study of cytomegalovirus exposure and HLA in healthy donors. Overall study results and limits: Presence/absence analyses treated sequencing depth as roughly uniform across donors.

This PCR relied on a set of 60 Vbeta primers and 13 Jbeta primers. Clones were read by immunoSEQ multiplex PCR, and TCRdb kept only the in-frame ones, dropping some. Of approximately 140,000 clones in the sample, roughly 78% were seen once. The V segment lost 5 bases and the J segment 4 bases; nucleotides outside the gene matches: 5. The length of the CDR3 is 15 residues. CDR1 and CDR2 from the germline V gene are SGDLS and YYNGEE. Sequencing input: PBMCs. The sequence was collected from a man aged 50 to 60 in good health and CMV-seropositive. This chain connects TRBV9 to TRBJ2-2, with 10 nucleotides matching TRBD2. CDR3 bases: TGTGCCAGCAGGGAGACTAGCGGGTTCACCGGGGAGCTGTTTTTT. This encodes CASRETSGFTGELFF.